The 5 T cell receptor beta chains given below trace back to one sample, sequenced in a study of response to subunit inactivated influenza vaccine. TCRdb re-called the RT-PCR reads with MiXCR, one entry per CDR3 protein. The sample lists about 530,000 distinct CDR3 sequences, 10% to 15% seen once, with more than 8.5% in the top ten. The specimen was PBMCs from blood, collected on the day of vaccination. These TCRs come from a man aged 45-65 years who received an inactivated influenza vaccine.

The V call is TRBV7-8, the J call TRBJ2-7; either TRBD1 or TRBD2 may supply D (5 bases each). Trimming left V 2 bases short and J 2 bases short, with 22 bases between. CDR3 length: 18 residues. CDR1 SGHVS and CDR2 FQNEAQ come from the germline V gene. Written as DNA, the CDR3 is TGTGCCAGCAGCTTAAGGGGTGCGGGCACCAGGATCCCCTACGAGCAGTACTTC. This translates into CASSLRGAGTRIPYEQYF.

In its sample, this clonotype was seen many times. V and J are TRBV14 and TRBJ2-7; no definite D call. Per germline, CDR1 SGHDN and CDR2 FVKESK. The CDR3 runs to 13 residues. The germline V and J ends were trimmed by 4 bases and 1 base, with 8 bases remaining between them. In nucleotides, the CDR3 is TGTGCCAGCAGCCCGCAGAATTCCTACGAGCAGTACTTC. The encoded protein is CASSPQNSYEQYF.

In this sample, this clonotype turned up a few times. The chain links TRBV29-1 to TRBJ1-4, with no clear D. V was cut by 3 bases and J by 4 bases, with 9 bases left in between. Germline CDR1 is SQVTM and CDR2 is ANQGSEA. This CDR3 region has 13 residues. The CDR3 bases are TGCAGCGTTGACTCGGGGAGTAATGAAAAACTGTTTTTT. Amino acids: CSVDSGSNEKLFF.

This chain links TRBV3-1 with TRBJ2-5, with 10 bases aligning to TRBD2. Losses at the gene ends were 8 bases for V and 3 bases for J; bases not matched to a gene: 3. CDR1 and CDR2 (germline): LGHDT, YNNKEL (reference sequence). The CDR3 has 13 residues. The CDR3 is CASLLAGEETQYF. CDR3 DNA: TGTGCCAGCCTCCTAGCGGGGGAAGAGACCCAGTACTTC.

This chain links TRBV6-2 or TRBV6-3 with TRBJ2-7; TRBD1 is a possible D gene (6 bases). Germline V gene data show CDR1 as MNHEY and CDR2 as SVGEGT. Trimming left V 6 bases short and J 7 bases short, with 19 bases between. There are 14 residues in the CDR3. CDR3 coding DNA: TGTGCCAGCAGCTCAACAGGGTTTGTTGGGGAGCAGTACTTC. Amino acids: CASSSTGFVGEQYF.